The following is a TCR beta chain sequence with its context. This entry belongs to a study of naive and memory T cell subsets. V dropped 5 bases and J dropped 7; count of bases not matched to a gene: 5. Germline V CDR1 and CDR2: MNHNY, SVGAGI (reference sequence). This CDR3 spans 13 amino acids. Both TRBC1 and TRBC2 were covered by a beta constant-region primer of two equimolar oligonucleotides. The ligated cDNA underwent four PCR rounds using SP2 and nested alpha and beta constant-region primers. TCRdb itself ran the UMI-ligation and nested PCR reads through MiXCR, one entry per CDR3 protein. Of about 120,000 distinct CDR3 sequences in the sample, approximately 37% were seen once.

The sequence was collected from a human donor in good health. The chain uses TRBV6-6 and TRBJ2-1; 7 nucleotides align to TRBD2. The specimen sequenced was central memory CD4+ T cells from blood. CDR3 nucleotide sequence: TGTGCCAGCAGTCTCAGCGGGATGAATGAGCAGTTCTTC. Its protein product is CASSLSGMNEQFF.